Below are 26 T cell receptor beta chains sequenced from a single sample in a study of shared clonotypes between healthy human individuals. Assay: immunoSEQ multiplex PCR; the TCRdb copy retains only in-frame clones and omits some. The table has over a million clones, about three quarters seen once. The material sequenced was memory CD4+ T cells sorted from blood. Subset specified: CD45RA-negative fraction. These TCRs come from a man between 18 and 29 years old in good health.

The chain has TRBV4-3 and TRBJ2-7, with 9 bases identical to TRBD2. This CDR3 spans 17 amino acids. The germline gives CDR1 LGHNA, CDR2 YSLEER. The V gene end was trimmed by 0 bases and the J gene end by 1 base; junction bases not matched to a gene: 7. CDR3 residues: CASSQELVAGASYEQYF. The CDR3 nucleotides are TGCGCCAGCAGCCAAGAGCTCGTAGCGGGAGCGTCCTACGAGCAGTACTTC.

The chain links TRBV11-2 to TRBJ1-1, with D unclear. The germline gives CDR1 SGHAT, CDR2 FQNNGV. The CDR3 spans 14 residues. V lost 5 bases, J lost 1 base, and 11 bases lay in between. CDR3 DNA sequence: TGTGCCAGCAGCCGAGAAGCCCAGAACACTGAAGCTTTCTTT. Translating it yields CASSREAQNTEAFF.

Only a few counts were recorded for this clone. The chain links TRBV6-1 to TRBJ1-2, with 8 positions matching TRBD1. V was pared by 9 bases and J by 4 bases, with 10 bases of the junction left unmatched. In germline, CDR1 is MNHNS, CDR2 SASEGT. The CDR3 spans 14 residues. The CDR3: CASWGQGAGYGYTF. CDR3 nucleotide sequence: TGTGCCAGTTGGGGTCAGGGGGCAGGCTATGGCTACACCTTC.

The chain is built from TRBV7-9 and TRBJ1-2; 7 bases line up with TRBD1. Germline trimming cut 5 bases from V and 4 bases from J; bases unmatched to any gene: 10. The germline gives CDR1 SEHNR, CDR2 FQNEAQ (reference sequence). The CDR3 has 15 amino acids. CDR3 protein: CASSLGWDRTYGYTF. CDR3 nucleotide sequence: TGTGCCAGCAGCCTGGGTTGGGACAGAACCTATGGCTACACCTTC.

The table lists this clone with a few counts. CDR3 sequence reads: CASSQGTWNVPDTQYF. CDR3 bases: TGTGCCAGCAGCCAGGGGACCTGGAATGTCCCAGATACGCAGTATTTT. This chain joins TRBV14 and TRBJ2-3; D possibly matches TRBD1 or TRBD2 (5 bases each). CDR1 SGHDN and CDR2 FVKESK come from the germline V gene. Trimming pared 3 bases from V and 4 bases from J, leaving 17 bases between. The CDR3 extends over 16 amino acids.

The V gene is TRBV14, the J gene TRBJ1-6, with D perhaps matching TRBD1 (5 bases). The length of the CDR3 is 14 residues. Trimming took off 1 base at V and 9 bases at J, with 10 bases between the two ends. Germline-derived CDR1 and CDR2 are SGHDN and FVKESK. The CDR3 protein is CASSQVGDVSPLHF. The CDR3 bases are TGTGCCAGCAGCCAAGTGGGGGATGTTTCACCCCTCCACTTT. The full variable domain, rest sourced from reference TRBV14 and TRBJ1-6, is EAGVTQFPSHSVIEKGQTVTLRCDPISGHDNLYWYRRVMGKEIKFLLHFVKESKQDESGMPNNRFLAERTGGTYSTLKVQPAELEDSGVYFCASSQVGDVSPLHFGNGTRLTVT.

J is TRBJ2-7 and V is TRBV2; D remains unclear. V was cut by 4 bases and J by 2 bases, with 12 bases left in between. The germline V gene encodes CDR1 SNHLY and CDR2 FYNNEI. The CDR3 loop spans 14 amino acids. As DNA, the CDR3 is TGTGCCAGCAGTGCGGCCAATACCCCCTACGAGCAGTACTTC. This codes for CASSAANTPYEQYF.

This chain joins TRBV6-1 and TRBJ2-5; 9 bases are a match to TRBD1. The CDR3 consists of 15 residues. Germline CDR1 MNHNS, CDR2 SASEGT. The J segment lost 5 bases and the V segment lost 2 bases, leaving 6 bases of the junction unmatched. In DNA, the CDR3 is TGTGCCAGCAGTGAACTACAGGGGGCCTGGGAGACCCAGTACTTC. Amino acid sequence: CASSELQGAWETQYF.

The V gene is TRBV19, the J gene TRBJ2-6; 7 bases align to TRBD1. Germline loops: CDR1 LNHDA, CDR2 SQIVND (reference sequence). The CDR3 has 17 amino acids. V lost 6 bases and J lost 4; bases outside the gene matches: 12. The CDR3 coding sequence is TGTGCCAGTAGGCTTCATCGACAGGGTACCGGGGCCAACGTCCTGACTTTC. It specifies CASRLHRQGTGANVLTF.

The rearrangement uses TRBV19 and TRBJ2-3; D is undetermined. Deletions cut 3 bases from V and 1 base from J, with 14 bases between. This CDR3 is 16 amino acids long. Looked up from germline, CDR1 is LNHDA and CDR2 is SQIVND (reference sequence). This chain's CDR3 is CASSIGPPRGTDTQYF. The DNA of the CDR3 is TGTGCCAGTAGTATCGGGCCTCCCCGGGGCACAGATACGCAGTATTTT.

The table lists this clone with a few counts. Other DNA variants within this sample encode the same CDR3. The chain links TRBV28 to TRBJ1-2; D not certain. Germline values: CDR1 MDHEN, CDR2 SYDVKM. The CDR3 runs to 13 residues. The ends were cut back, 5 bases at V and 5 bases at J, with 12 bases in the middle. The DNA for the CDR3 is TGTGCCAGCAGTCTAGGTCAGAATTATGGCTACACCTTC. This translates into CASSLGQNYGYTF.

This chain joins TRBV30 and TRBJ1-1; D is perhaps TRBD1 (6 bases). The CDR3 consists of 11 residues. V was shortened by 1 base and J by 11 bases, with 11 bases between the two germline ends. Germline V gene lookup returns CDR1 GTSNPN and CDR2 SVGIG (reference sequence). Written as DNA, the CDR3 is TGTGCCTGGAGTGCGACAGGTGGCGCTTTCTTT. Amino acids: CAWSATGGAFF.

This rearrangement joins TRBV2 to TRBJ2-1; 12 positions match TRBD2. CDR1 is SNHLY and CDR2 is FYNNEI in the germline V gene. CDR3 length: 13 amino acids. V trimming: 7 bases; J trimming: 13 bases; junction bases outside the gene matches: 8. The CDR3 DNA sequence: TGTGCCAGCAAAAGGATGACTAGCGGGAGACAGTTCTTC. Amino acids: CASKRMTSGRQFF.

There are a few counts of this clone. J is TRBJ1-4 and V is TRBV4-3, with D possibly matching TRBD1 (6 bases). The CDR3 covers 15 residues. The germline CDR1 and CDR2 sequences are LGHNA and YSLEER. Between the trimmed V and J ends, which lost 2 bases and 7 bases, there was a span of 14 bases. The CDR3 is CASSQTPGVGEKLFF. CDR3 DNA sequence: TGCGCCAGCAGCCAAACGCCAGGGGTAGGTGAAAAACTGTTTTTT.

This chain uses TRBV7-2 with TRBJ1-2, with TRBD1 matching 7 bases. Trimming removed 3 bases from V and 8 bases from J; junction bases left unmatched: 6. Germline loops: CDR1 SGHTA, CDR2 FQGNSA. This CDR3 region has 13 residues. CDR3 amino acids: CASSFETGRGYTF. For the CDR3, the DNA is TGTGCCAGCAGCTTTGAGACAGGGCGAGGCTACACCTTC.

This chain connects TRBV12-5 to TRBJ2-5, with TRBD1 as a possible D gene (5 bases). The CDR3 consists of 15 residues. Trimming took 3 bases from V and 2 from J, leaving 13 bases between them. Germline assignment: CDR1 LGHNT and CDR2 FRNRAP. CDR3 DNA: TGTGCTAGTGGTTTAGGGGCCGTTGAGCAAGAGACCCAGTACTTC. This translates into CASGLGAVEQETQYF.

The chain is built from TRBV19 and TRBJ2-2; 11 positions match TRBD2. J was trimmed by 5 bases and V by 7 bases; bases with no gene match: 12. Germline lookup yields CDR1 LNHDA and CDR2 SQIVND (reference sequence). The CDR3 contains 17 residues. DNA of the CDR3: TGTGCCAGTACCGTGACTAGCGGGATTTCAGAGACCGGGGAGCTGTTTTTT. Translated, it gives CASTVTSGISETGELFF.

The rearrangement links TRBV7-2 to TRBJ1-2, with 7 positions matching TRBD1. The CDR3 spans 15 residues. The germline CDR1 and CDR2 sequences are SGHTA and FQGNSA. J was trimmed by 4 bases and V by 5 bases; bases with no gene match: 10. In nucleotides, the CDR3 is TGTGCCAGCAGCCGGGCGGGACAGACACTCTATGGCTACACCTTC. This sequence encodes CASSRAGQTLYGYTF.

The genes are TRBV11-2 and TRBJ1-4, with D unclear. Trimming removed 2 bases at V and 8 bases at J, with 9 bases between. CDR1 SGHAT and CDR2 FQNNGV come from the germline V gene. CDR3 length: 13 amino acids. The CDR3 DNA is TGTGCCAGCAGCTTACCCACAGAAGAAAAACTGTTTTTT. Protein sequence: CASSLPTEEKLFF.

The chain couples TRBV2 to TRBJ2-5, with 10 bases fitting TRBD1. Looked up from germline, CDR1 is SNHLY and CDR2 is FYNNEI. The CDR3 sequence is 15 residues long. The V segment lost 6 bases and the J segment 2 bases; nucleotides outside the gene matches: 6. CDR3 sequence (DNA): TGTGCCAGCAGCGACAGGGGGCGAAGGCAAGAGACCCAGTACTTC. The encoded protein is CASSDRGRRQETQYF.

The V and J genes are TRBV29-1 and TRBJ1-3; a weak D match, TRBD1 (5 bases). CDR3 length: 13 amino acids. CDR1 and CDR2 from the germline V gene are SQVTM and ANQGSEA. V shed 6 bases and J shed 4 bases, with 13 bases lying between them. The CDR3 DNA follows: TGCAGCGTACAAGGGGTCGTCGGAAACACCATATATTTT. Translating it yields CSVQGVVGNTIYF.

DNA of the CDR3: TGTGCCAGCAGTGTCAGGGGGATCCAGCCCCAGCATTTT. This sequence encodes CASSVRGIQPQHF. The chain couples TRBV6-1 to TRBJ1-5; 7 bases map to TRBD1. Germline assignment: CDR1 MNHNS and CDR2 SASEGT. The CDR3 is made up of 13 amino acids. The V segment lost 4 bases and the J segment 7 bases; nucleotides outside the gene matches: 4.

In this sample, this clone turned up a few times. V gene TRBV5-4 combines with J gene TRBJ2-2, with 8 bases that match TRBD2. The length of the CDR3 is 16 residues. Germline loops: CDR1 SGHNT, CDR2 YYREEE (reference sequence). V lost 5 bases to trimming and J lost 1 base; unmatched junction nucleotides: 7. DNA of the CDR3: TGTGCCAGCAGTCGTGATACTAGCGGGAACACCGGGGAGCTGTTTTTT. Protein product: CASSRDTSGNTGELFF.

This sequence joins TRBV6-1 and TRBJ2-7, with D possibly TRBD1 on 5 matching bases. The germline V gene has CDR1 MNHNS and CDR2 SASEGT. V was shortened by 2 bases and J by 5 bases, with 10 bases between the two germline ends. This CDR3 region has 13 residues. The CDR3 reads CASSEWAGHEQYF. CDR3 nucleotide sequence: TGTGCCAGCAGTGAATGGGCAGGGCACGAGCAGTACTTC.

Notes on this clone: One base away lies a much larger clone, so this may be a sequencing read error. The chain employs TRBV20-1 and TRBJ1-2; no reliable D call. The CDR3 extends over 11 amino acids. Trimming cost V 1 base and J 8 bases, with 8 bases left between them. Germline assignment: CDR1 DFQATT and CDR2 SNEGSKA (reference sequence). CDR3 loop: CSARVGIGYTF. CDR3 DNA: TGCAGTGCTAGAGTAGGGATCGGCTACACCTTC.

The CDR3 loop is CASSYGQDHSYEQYF. The CDR3 DNA follows: TGTGCCAGCAGTTATGGACAGGACCACTCCTACGAGCAGTACTTC. The chain combines TRBV6-5 with TRBJ2-5; 7 nucleotides match TRBD1. Judging by the DNA end, TRBJ2-7 fits better; the J call may be wrong. This CDR3 is built from 15 residues. Germline lookup yields CDR1 MNHEY and CDR2 SVGAGI.